This T cell receptor beta chain was recovered during a study of T-cell reconstitution after alpha-beta-depleted transplantation in children. Study observations and caveats: By one year post-transplant, T-cell counts and diversity largely arose from T cells that were newly produced.

The CDR3 loop spans 17 amino acids. Deletions cut 0 bases from V and 0 bases from J, with 15 bases between. CDR1 is MNHNS and CDR2 is SASEGT in the germline V gene. Comment on this clonotype: Its antigen is unknown.

This sample's TCRbeta library carried unique molecular identifier barcodes. TCRdb reprocessed the PCR reads with MiXCR, giving one entry per CDR3 protein. This sample yields over 200,000 distinct CDR3 sequences, of which approximately 17% are seen a single time; roughly two fifths belongs to the top ten. This sequence was found in a male patient between 2 and 10 years old who had a stem cell transplant for acute lymphoblastic leukemia, so the T cells may come from the graft donor. The V and J genes are TRBV6-1 and TRBJ2-7, with a weak D call TRBD1 (6 bases). Source: PBMCs, mostly from graft donor cells, taken 360 days after TCRalphabeta/CD19-depleted stem cell transplant. The CDR3 is CASSEAHWTVYSYEQYF. CDR3 DNA: TGTGCCAGCAGTGAAGCGCATTGGACAGTTTACTCCTACGAGCAGTACTTC.